This T cell receptor beta chain emerged from a study of vaccination effects on CD4 cells after COVID-19. About the research overall: Approximately 2.1 million PBMC were placed in each well, which was supplemented with approximately 9.7 IU/ml IL-2 and approximately 10 ug/ml peptides.

Comments on this clone: Antigen: not known.

Culturing for about 10 days preceded CD4+ T cell isolation. Participants were given two doses of BNT162b2 or mRNA-1273 vaccine. The method was immunoSEQ multiplex PCR; TCRdb's version includes in-frame clones alone and lacks a portion of them. The sample includes tens of thousands of clones, 65% to 80% of them seen just once. Germline V gene data show CDR1 as SGHDT and CDR2 as YYEEEE. Trimming took off 6 bases at V and 3 bases at J, with 15 bases between the two ends. This CDR3 is built from 14 residues. This specimen was CD4+ T cells from PBMCs cultured without peptide, taken after COVID-19 vaccination. This chain uses TRBV5-6 with TRBJ1-2; no firm D call. The sequence was collected from a human donor who received a COVID-19 vaccine. The CDR3 region is CASIASWTDYGYTF. In DNA, the CDR3 is TGTGCCAGCATTGCCTCGTGGACGGACTATGGCTACACCTTC.